This TCR beta chain was profiled in a study of cytomegalovirus exposure and HLA in healthy donors. The CDR3 loop spans 15 amino acids. Trimming pared 3 bases from V and 3 bases from J, leaving 17 bases between. The germline gives CDR1 GTSNPN, CDR2 SVGIG (reference sequence). The PCR employed 60 Vbeta primers together with 13 Jbeta primers. Only in-frame clones appear in the TCRdb table, and some are missing; sequencing was by immunoSEQ multiplex PCR. The top ten clones hold 4.4% of a sample with fewer than 100,000 clones, about 77% of them seen once. The TCR comes from a male donor in good health and CMV-seropositive. The sample consisted of PBMCs. The rearrangement uses TRBV30 and TRBJ1-2; D uncertain. Written as DNA, the CDR3 is TGTGCCTGGAGCGATGGCCGAGGCGGGCACTATGGCTACACCTTC. This codes for CAWSDGRGGHYGYTF. Variable domain in full (rest from reference TRBV30 and TRBJ1-2): SQTIHQWPATLVQPVGSPLSLECTVEGTSNPNLYWYRQAAGRGLQLLFYSVGIGQISSEVPQNLSASRPQDRQFILSSKKLLLSDSGFYLCAWSDGRGGHYGYTFGSGTRLTVV.